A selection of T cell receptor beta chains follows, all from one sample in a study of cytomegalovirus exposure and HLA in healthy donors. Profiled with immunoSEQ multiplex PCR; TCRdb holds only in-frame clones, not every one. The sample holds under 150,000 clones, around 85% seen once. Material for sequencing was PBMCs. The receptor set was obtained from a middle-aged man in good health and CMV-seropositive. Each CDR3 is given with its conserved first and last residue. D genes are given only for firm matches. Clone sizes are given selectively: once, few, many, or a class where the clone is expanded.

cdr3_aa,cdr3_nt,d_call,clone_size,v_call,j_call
CASSPPGTVYTEAFF,TGTGCCAGCAGCCCCCCTGGGACAGTCTACACTGAAGCTTTCTTT,TRBD1,-,TRBV7-9,TRBJ1-1
CASSPGVVSTEAFF,TGTGCCAGTAGTCCAGGGGTGGTGAGCACTGAAGCTTTCTTT,-,-,TRBV19,TRBJ1-1
CATRPGTLNYGYTF,TGTGCCACCCGCCCCGGGACACTTAACTATGGCTACACCTTC,-,-,TRBV10-3,TRBJ1-2
CASSLGRSYEQYF,TGTGCCAGCAGCTTAGGTCGCTCCTACGAGCAGTACTTC,-,once,TRBV13,TRBJ2-7
CAWSRPSGRAGEQYF,TGTGCCTGGAGCCGCCCCAGCGGGAGGGCCGGGGAGCAGTACTTC,TRBD2,-,TRBV30,TRBJ2-7
CASSPRGGGYQETQYF,TGTGCCAGCAGCCCGAGGGGCGGGGGGTACCAAGAGACCCAGTACTTC,TRBD2,-,TRBV13,TRBJ2-5
CASMVGELSTGELFF,TGTGCCAGCATGGTAGGAGAACTCAGCACCGGGGAGCTGTTTTTT,-,-,TRBV2,TRBJ2-2
CASSQGSQGRRETQYF,TGCGCCAGCAGCCAGGGATCACAGGGGAGGCGGGAGACCCAGTACTTC,-,-,TRBV4-3,TRBJ2-5
CASSPGTAFSRLSTDTQYF,TGTGCCAGCAGCCCCGGGACAGCTTTTTCTCGTTTGAGCACAGATACGCAGTATTTT,TRBD1,-,TRBV7-2,TRBJ2-3
CASSWQGITGELFF,TGTGCCAGCAGCTGGCAGGGTATCACCGGGGAGCTGTTTTTT,-,-,TRBV5-6,TRBJ2-2
CASSEAARVYEQYF,TGTGCCAGCAGTGAAGCGGCCAGGGTCTACGAGCAGTACTTC,-,-,TRBV2,TRBJ2-7
CASSQVVTSGYEQYF,TGTGCCAGCAGCCAGGTGGTGACTAGCGGCTACGAGCAGTACTTC,TRBD2,-,TRBV7-2,TRBJ2-7
CASSKDRVNSPLHF,TGCGCCAGCAGCAAGGACAGGGTTAATTCACCCCTCCACTTT,TRBD1,-,TRBV5-1,TRBJ1-6
CASSLLARRGRNWQFF,TGTGCCAGCAGCTTACTCGCTCGGCGCGGGAGAAATTGGCAGTTCTTC,TRBD2,-,TRBV5-4,TRBJ2-1
CASSSTAGTGIEQYF,TGCGCCAGCAGCTCAACCGCCGGGACAGGAATCGAGCAGTACTTC,TRBD1,-,TRBV5-1,TRBJ2-7
CASGSGVGYGYTF,TGTGCCAGTGGATCGGGAGTGGGGTATGGCTACACCTTC,-,-,TRBV19,TRBJ1-2
CASSLGGGSYNEQFF,TGTGCCAGCAGCTTGGGGGGCGGATCCTACAATGAGCAGTTCTTC,-,once,TRBV5-4,TRBJ2-1
CASSLQGNQPQHF,TGTGCCAGCAGCTTACAGGGCAATCAGCCCCAGCATTTT,-,-,TRBV7-9,TRBJ1-5
CASSWGQGISEQYF,TGTGCCAGCAGCTGGGGACAGGGTATTAGCGAGCAGTACTTC,TRBD1,few,TRBV5-5,TRBJ2-7
CASRTGTGYNQPQHF,TGTGCCAGCAGAACCGGGACAGGCTACAATCAGCCCCAGCATTTT,TRBD1,-,TRBV2,TRBJ1-5
CASSPRTSGMVETQYF,TGTGCCAGCAGTCCCAGGACTAGCGGGATGGTAGAGACCCAGTACTTC,TRBD2,few,TRBV27,TRBJ2-5
CAWSRTGITDTQYF,TGTGCCTGGAGCCGGACAGGGATTACAGATACGCAGTATTTT,TRBD1,-,TRBV30,TRBJ2-3
CASSSGQGNGYTF,TGTGCCAGCAGCTCCGGACAGGGGAATGGCTACACCTTC,TRBD1,-,TRBV6-6,TRBJ1-2
CASSYLDRGEQFF,TGTGCCAGCAGCTACCTGGACAGGGGTGAGCAGTTCTTC,TRBD1,-,TRBV11-3,TRBJ2-1
CASSLAETGMRGYTF,TGTGCCAGCAGCTTGGCCGAGACAGGGATGCGTGGCTACACCTTC,TRBD1,-,TRBV5-6,TRBJ1-2
CASSESLPQGTPNEKLFF,TGTGCCAGCAGTGAATCCCTCCCACAGGGAACGCCTAATGAAAAACTGTTTTTT,-,once,TRBV25-1,TRBJ1-4
CASSSPTRQGPNTEAFF,TGTGCCAGCAGCTCCCCGACTAGACAGGGCCCGAACACTGAAGCTTTCTTT,TRBD1,-,TRBV5-6,TRBJ1-1
CSSSWDNYEQYF,TGTTCCAGCAGCTGGGACAACTACGAGCAGTACTTC,-,-,TRBV7-9,TRBJ2-7
CASSSRDNEQFF,TGTGCCAGCAGCTCCAGGGACAATGAGCAGTTCTTC,-,-,TRBV6-5,TRBJ2-1
CSVIWTPGTGAGNTIYF,TGCAGCGTTATATGGACCCCCGGGACAGGGGCAGGAAACACCATATATTTT,TRBD1,-,TRBV29-1,TRBJ1-3
CASSNGAGPSYEQYF,TGTGCCAGCTCTAATGGGGCAGGCCCAAGCTACGAGCAGTACTTC,-,-,TRBV19,TRBJ2-7
CASSLESGEITEAFF,TGTGCCAGCAGCTTAGAGTCAGGGGAGATCACTGAAGCTTTCTTT,-,-,TRBV11-1,TRBJ1-1
CASSATSGGSFQYF,TGTGCCAGCAGCGCCACTAGCGGGGGTTCCTTCCAGTATTTT,TRBD2,-,TRBV7-6,TRBJ2-3
CAWMKGGSPLHF,TGTGCCTGGATGAAGGGAGGATCACCCCTCCACTTT,-,-,TRBV30,TRBJ1-6
CSSSPRGGAGTDTQYF,TGTTCCAGCAGCCCGAGGGGGGGGGCAGGCACAGATACGCAGTATTTT,-,few,TRBV7-9,TRBJ2-3
CASSEAGQYYGYTF,TGTGCCAGCAGTGAAGCGGGACAGTACTATGGCTACACCTTC,TRBD1,-,TRBV6-1,TRBJ1-2
CASSLAAGALGTEAFF,TGCGCCAGCAGCTTGGCGGCAGGGGCTCTAGGCACTGAAGCTTTCTTT,-,-,TRBV5-1,TRBJ1-1
CASSLVLFRDSPYIGQFF,TGTGCCAGCAGCTTGGTACTATTCCGGGACTCCCCCTACATCGGGCAGTTCTTC,-,-,TRBV5-4,TRBJ2-1
CASSEKREAPYNEQFF,TGCGCCAGCAGTGAAAAGCGGGAGGCCCCATACAATGAGCAGTTCTTC,TRBD2,once,TRBV10-1,TRBJ2-1
CASSPGTDSNQPQHF,TGTGCCAGCAGTCCCGGGACAGATAGCAATCAGCCCCAGCATTTT,TRBD1,medium-sized,TRBV6-4,TRBJ1-5
CASSTQDSFYGYTF,TGTGCCAGTAGTACCCAGGACAGTTTCTATGGCTACACCTTC,-,once,TRBV19,TRBJ1-2
CASSFGADNEQFF,TGCGCCAGCAGCTTTGGGGCCGACAATGAGCAGTTCTTC,-,-,TRBV5-1,TRBJ2-1
CASSPHPAGGPGEQYF,TGTGCCAGCAGTCCCCACCCAGCGGGGGGGCCGGGAGAGCAGTACTTC,TRBD2,-,TRBV27,TRBJ2-7
CSVESLSGNTIYF,TGCAGCGTTGAAAGCTTGTCTGGAAACACCATATATTTT,-,once,TRBV29-1,TRBJ1-3
CATRGAGGNYNEQFF,TGTGCCACAAGGGGGGCGGGGGGGAACTACAATGAGCAGTTCTTC,TRBD2,-,TRBV27,TRBJ2-1
CASRTGGGEQYF,TGTGCCAGTAGGACAGGGGGTGGCGAGCAGTACTTC,TRBD1,few,TRBV6-5,TRBJ2-7
CASSRGTGILQETQYF,TGCGCCAGCAGCAGGGGGACAGGGATCTTACAAGAGACCCAGTACTTC,TRBD1,-,TRBV5-1,TRBJ2-5
CAWSPPGLAGGLHEQYF,TGTGCCTGGAGTCCTCCGGGACTAGCGGGAGGGCTGCACGAGCAGTACTTC,TRBD2,-,TRBV30,TRBJ2-7
CASSQGWRSSGNTIYF,TGTGCCAGCAGCCAAGGATGGAGGAGCTCTGGAAACACCATATATTTT,-,-,TRBV14,TRBJ1-3
CASSYREGAGHEQYF,TGTGCCAGCAGCTACCGGGAGGGGGCTGGCCACGAGCAGTACTTC,-,once,TRBV14,TRBJ2-7